A selection of T cell receptor beta chains follows, all from one sample in a study of post-analysis software for immune sequencing data. TCRdb reprocessed the PCR reads with MiXCR, giving one entry per CDR3 protein. The table shows about 400,000 distinct CDR3 sequences, with less than 40% occurring only once. The sample was blood. The origin of the receptors is a girl aged 10 to 17 with multiple sclerosis. The CDR3 runs from the conserved cysteine through the conserved F or W. Fields, in order: D gene, clone size, J gene, V gene, CDR3 protein, CDR3 DNA. D genes are given only for firm matches. Size tells how often a clone was seen (once, few, many) or the class of an expanded clone, and some rows leave it out.

>-|few|TRBJ2-3|TRBV6-5
CASSYEGASTDTQYF
TGTGCCAGCAGTTACGAAGGGGCGTCCACAGATACGCAGTATTTT
>TRBD1|few|TRBJ1-1|TRBV20-1
CSARAVTGGTEAFF
TGCAGTGCTAGGGCCGTGACAGGGGGGACTGAAGCTTTCTTT
>TRBD2|-|TRBJ2-7|TRBV5-4
CASSLTSGGGYEQYF
TGTGCCAGCAGCTTAACTAGCGGGGGGGGCTACGAGCAGTACTTC
>TRBD2|few|TRBJ2-1|TRBV2
CASSTGLAGGQDEQFF
TGTGCCAGCAGCACGGGACTAGCGGGGGGGCAGGATGAGCAGTTCTTC
>-|few|TRBJ1-2|TRBV7-2
CASSFEDRSNYGYTF
TGTGCCAGCAGTTTTGAAGACAGATCAAACTATGGCTACACCTTC
>TRBD1|few|TRBJ1-2|TRBV12-3/TRBV12-4
CASSFDRGYGYTF
TGTGCCAGCAGTTTCGACAGGGGGTACGGCTACACCTTC
>TRBD2|many|TRBJ2-3|TRBV7-9
CASSLLAGAQIDTQYF
TGTGCCAGCAGCTTGCTAGCGGGGGCTCAGATAGATACGCAGTATTTT
>TRBD2|-|TRBJ2-1|TRBV7-8
CASARESGGSYNEQFF
TGTGCCAGCGCCAGGGAGAGCGGGGGATCCTACAATGAGCAGTTCTTC
>TRBD1|few|TRBJ1-2|TRBV20-1
CSAGGQGRGHGYTF
TGCAGTGCTGGAGGACAGGGGAGGGGTCATGGCTACACCTTC
>TRBD1|-|TRBJ2-6|TRBV7-9
CASSFPGQGRAGANVLTF
TGTGCCAGCAGCTTCCCGGGACAGGGAAGAGCGGGGGCCAACGTCCTGACTTTC
>TRBD2|-|TRBJ2-3|TRBV7-2
CASSLWVSGSRTDTQYF
TGTGCCAGCAGCTTATGGGTTAGCGGGTCCCGCACAGATACGCAGTATTTT
>-|few|TRBJ2-3|TRBV7-2
CASTLRGTTDTQYF
TGTGCCAGCACCCTCAGAGGGACCACAGATACGCAGTATTTT
>TRBD1|few|TRBJ1-4|TRBV7-9
CASSLGPGTGTNEKLFF
TGTGCCAGCAGCTTAGGTCCCGGGACAGGGACTAATGAAAAACTGTTTTTT
>-|-|TRBJ2-5|TRBV7-9
CASSLEHQETQYF
TGTGCCAGCAGCTTAGAGCACCAAGAGACCCAGTACTTC
>-|-|TRBJ2-5|TRBV12-5
CASGSPGGQETQYF
TGTGCTAGTGGTTCACCCGGGGGTCAAGAGACCCAGTACTTC
>-|few|TRBJ1-4|TRBV12-5
CASGLGPGINEKLFF
TGTGCTAGTGGTTTGGGTCCGGGGATTAATGAAAAACTGTTTTTT
>TRBD1|-|TRBJ2-7|TRBV28
CASSSSGQGTPYEQYF
TGTGCCAGCAGCTCTAGCGGACAGGGGACCCCCTACGAGCAGTACTTC
>TRBD1|-|TRBJ2-1|TRBV4-3
CASSQGQGVIKGAVGEQFF
TGCGCCAGCAGCCAAGGACAGGGGGTAATTAAGGGGGCAGTGGGCGAGCAGTTCTTC
>-|-|TRBJ1-2|TRBV5-1
CASSLAAGEDYTF
TGCGCCAGCAGCTTGGCGGCAGGGGAGGACTACACCTTC
>TRBD1|-|TRBJ1-6|TRBV7-2
CASTLRYRGHSPLHF
TGTGCCAGCACCCTAAGATACAGGGGCCATTCACCCCTCCACTTT
>-|-|TRBJ1-1|TRBV27
CASSLMGTYTEAFF
TGTGCCAGCAGTTTAATGGGGACCTACACTGAAGCTTTCTTT
>-|-|TRBJ2-7|TRBV15
CATSRTSTSYEQYF
TGTGCCACCAGCAGAACCAGCACCTCCTACGAGCAGTACTTC
>-|few|TRBJ2-6|TRBV11-2
CASSDGGVHSAVNVLTF
TGTGCCAGCAGCGACGGCGGAGTACACTCTGCCGTCAACGTCCTGACTTTC
>TRBD1|-|TRBJ2-3|TRBV27
CASSMDRGFGTDTQYF
TGTGCCAGCAGTATGGACAGGGGTTTTGGCACAGATACGCAGTATTTT
>-|-|TRBJ1-3|TRBV5-5
CASSFGGDGNTIYF
TGTGCCAGCAGCTTTGGAGGAGATGGAAACACCATATATTTT
>-|-|TRBJ1-5|TRBV27
CASNGLLSQPQHF
TGTGCCAGCAATGGACTTCTGTCTCAGCCCCAGCATTTT
>-|few|TRBJ2-5|TRBV7-2
CASSEQGLQETQYF
TGTGCCAGCAGCGAACAAGGACTCCAAGAGACCCAGTACTTC
>-|-|TRBJ1-2|TRBV29-1
CSVEDPRGNLYGYTF
TGCAGCGTTGAGGACCCCCGGGGGAACCTGTATGGCTACACCTTC
>-|-|TRBJ1-2|TRBV6-5
CASSYLSRGTNYGYTF
TGTGCCAGCAGTTACTTATCGAGGGGAACTAACTACGGCTACACCTTC
>TRBD2|few|TRBJ2-5|TRBV7-9
CASSPESGSGEETQYF
TGTGCCAGCAGCCCCGAGTCTGGTAGCGGGGAAGAGACCCAGTACTTC
>-|few|TRBJ2-5|TRBV6-5
CASSSGGGRRETQYF
TGTGCCAGCAGTTCGGGCGGGGGCCGTAGGGAGACCCAGTACTTC
>-|-|TRBJ2-2|TRBV7-6
CASSSNRGGGTGELFF
TGTGCCAGCAGCTCTAACCGTGGGGGCGGCACCGGGGAGCTGTTTTTT